The 7 T cell receptor beta chains below were found in one sample sequenced in a study of radiotherapy plus CTLA-4 blockade in lung cancer. Sequencing used immunoSEQ multiplex PCR; TCRdb keeps in-frame clones, though not all of them. Of around 82,000 clones listed, approximately 86% are singletons. The sample was peripheral blood, taken from a patient treated with radiotherapy plus ipilimumab. The receptors come from a human donor with non-small cell lung cancer that progressed on radiotherapy plus ipilimumab.

DNA for the CDR3: TGTGCCTGGAGTATGTCGGACAGGGGGCCTGGCGGGGAGCTGTTTTTT. Encoded protein: CAWSMSDRGPGGELFF. The rearrangement joins TRBV30 to TRBJ2-2, with 11 bases lining up with TRBD1. The germline CDR1 and CDR2 sequences are GTSNPN and SVGIG (reference sequence). Trimming at V came to 2 bases and at J to 7 bases, leaving 9 bases not matched to a gene. CDR3 length: 16 amino acids.

The chain recombines TRBV20-1 with TRBJ2-3; no reliable D call. V lost 8 bases to trimming and J lost 5 bases, with 8 bases between them. CDR3 length equals 10 residues. Germline V gene data show CDR1 as DFQATT and CDR2 as SNEGSKA (reference sequence). CDR3 nucleotides: TGCAGTCAGGTCCAAGATACGCAGTATTTT. Amino acid sequence: CSQVQDTQYF.

This clone was seen a few times. The chain is built from TRBV28 and TRBJ1-5, with TRBD1 matching 9 bases. The CDR3 has 16 amino acids. The V gene's germline CDR1 is MDHEN and CDR2 SYDVKM. Trimming removed 5 bases from V and 12 bases from J; junction bases left unmatched: 17. The DNA for the CDR3 is TGTGCCAGCAGTCTTCCGGGACAGGGCATCCTCGGTAACCAGCATTTT. This codes for CASSLPGQGILGNQHF.

J is TRBJ1-1 and V is TRBV19; D is ambiguous. CDR1 and CDR2 from the germline V gene are LNHDA and SQIVND (reference sequence). V gave up 1 base and J gave up 1 base, with 7 bases separating them. This CDR3 contains 14 residues. CDR3 amino acids: CASSIVLWNTEAFF. The DNA of the CDR3 is TGTGCCAGTAGTATAGTTCTGTGGAACACTGAAGCTTTCTTT.

As for this clone: Its ends do not fully match the called genes, so a read error is possible. The chain has TRBV5-1 and TRBJ1-3, with D maybe TRBD1 (5 bases). CDR3 size: 16 residues. Germline loops: CDR1 SGHRS, CDR2 YFSETQ. CDR3 bases: TGCGCCGGCAGCTTGGCATCTGGGGGGGCTGGAAACACCATATATTTT. It specifies CAGSLASGGAGNTIYF.

This clone turned up a few times. The genes are TRBV5-1 and TRBJ2-1, with D possibly TRBD2 on 7 matching bases. CDR3 length: 13 residues. Trimming pared 3 bases from V and 10 bases from J, leaving 14 bases between. CDR1 and CDR2 (germline): SGHRS, YFSETQ. The CDR3 DNA follows: TGCGCCAGCAGCTCCCGGGGGGCTTCCGAGCAGTTCTTC. Translating gives CASSSRGASEQFF.

V gene TRBV5-5 combines with J gene TRBJ1-6; 8 positions agree with TRBD1. Germline CDR1 and CDR2: SGHKS and YYEKEE (reference sequence). The CDR3 has 16 residues. Germline trimming cut 0 bases from V and 7 bases from J; bases unmatched to any gene: 6. CDR3 sequence reads: CASSLATGQVNSPLHF. In nucleotides, the CDR3 is TGTGCCAGCAGCTTGGCCACGGGACAGGTGAATTCACCCCTCCACTTT.